The rows below give T cell receptor beta chains drawn from one sample of a study of T cell responses to AZD1222 COVID-19 vaccine. Sequencing used immunoSEQ multiplex PCR; TCRdb keeps in-frame clones, though not all of them. The data show around 120,000 clones, around 84% seen once. This specimen was peripheral blood, taken 28 days after the second AZD1222 dose. All receptors derive from an adult who received the AZD1222 COVID-19 vaccine. Both conserved end residues are part of each CDR3. A D gene is named only where the DNA matches it firmly. Size tells how often a clone was seen (once, few, many) or the class of an expanded clone, and some rows leave it out.

j_call	d_call	clone_size	v_call	cdr3_aa	cdr3_nt
TRBJ1-3	NA	NA	TRBV4-3	CASSQVGPGNTIYF	TGCGCCAGCAGCCAAGTAGGGCCGGGAAACACCATATATTTT
TRBJ1-2	NA	NA	TRBV19	CASSMGIAVGYTF	TGTGCCAGTAGTATGGGGATCGCGGTTGGCTACACCTTC
TRBJ1-2	NA	once	TRBV6-2/TRBV6-3	CASSLHDSPYGYTF	TGTGCCAGCAGCCTGCACGACAGTCCTTATGGCTACACCTTC
TRBJ2-5	NA	NA	TRBV7-2	CASSSPPGAMQETQYF	TGTGCCAGCAGCTCCCCCCCCGGGGCCATGCAAGAGACCCAGTACTTC
TRBJ2-2	NA	NA	TRBV5-1	CASSPFPGPGELFF	TGCGCCAGCAGCCCATTTCCCGGTCCCGGGGAGCTGTTTTTT
TRBJ2-1	NA	NA	TRBV28	CASRGAQVGYNEQFF	TGTGCCAGCAGGGGGGCTCAGGTAGGCTACAATGAGCAGTTCTTC
TRBJ2-7	TRBD1	few	TRBV28	CASSPLTDRYEQYF	TGTGCCAGCAGTCCCCTAACGGACAGGTACGAGCAGTACTTC
TRBJ1-1	NA	NA	TRBV19	CASSIDQMVTEAFF	TGTGCCAGTAGTATAGATCAAATGGTCACTGAAGCTTTCTTT
TRBJ2-7	TRBD1	NA	TRBV13	CASKWTGNYEQYF	TGTGCCAGCAAATGGACAGGGAACTACGAGCAGTACTTC
TRBJ2-3	TRBD2	once	TRBV5-5	CASSRDLAGGKVDTQYF	TGTGCCAGCAGCCGGGACCTAGCGGGGGGTAAGGTAGATACGCAGTATTTT
TRBJ1-2	NA	NA	TRBV11-2	CASSPKGRGVHSYTF	TGTGCCAGCAGCCCCAAGGGTAGGGGAGTTCACAGCTACACCTTC
TRBJ1-4	NA	NA	TRBV6-1	CASSERGINEKLFF	TGTGCCAGCAGTGAAAGGGGTATCAATGAAAAACTGTTTTTT